Shown below are 29 T cell receptor beta chains from a single sample sequenced in a study of T cells after yellow fever vaccination. TCRdb independently ran MiXCR on the 5' RACE reads; one entry per CDR3 protein. The table has tens of thousands of distinct CDR3 sequences, approximately 7.5% seen once. Material: CD8+ T cells sorted from PBMCs, obtained on the day of the yellow fever booster vaccination. The source is a man younger than 40 who received the YFV17D yellow fever vaccine.

This clonotype has a count of ten or more. This chain joins TRBV9 and TRBJ1-4; D is undetermined. CDR3 length: 14 amino acids. Germline CDR1 and CDR2: SGDLS and YYNGEE. Trimming stripped 3 bases from V and 6 bases from J, with 12 bases between. DNA for the CDR3: TGTGCCAGCAGCGCTCAGGAGAACTATGAAAAACTGTTTTTT. Its protein is CASSAQENYEKLFF.

This clonotype occurred a few times. The V call is TRBV15, the J call TRBJ2-1, with 8 bases that match TRBD2. Germline-derived CDR1 and CDR2 are LNHNV and YYDKDF (reference sequence). With 1 base clipped from V and 3 bases from J, the junction kept 17 bases outside the gene matches. The length of the CDR3 is 20 residues. The CDR3 sequence: CATSRGWSGSPSMDYNEQFF. Written as DNA, the CDR3 is TGTGCCACCAGCAGAGGATGGAGCGGGAGCCCCTCTATGGACTACAATGAGCAGTTCTTC. Full variable domain (remainder filled in from reference TRBV15 and TRBJ2-1): DAMVIQNPRYQVTQFGKPVTLSCSQTLNHNVMYWYQQKSSQAPKLLFHYYDKDFNNEADTPDNFQSRRPNTSFCFLDIRSPGLGDTAMYLCATSRGWSGSPSMDYNEQFFGPGTRLTVL.

The rearrangement uses TRBV7-6 and TRBJ2-7; 12 positions agree with TRBD1. Trimming cost V 5 bases and J 2 bases; bases outside gene matches: 7. CDR3 length: 16 residues. Germline CDR1 and CDR2: SGHVS and FNYEAQ. This CDR3 reads CASSPGTGGSTYEQYF. DNA of the CDR3: TGTGCCAGCAGCCCCGGGACAGGGGGCAGCACCTACGAGCAGTACTTC.

In this sample, this clonotype turned up many times. This rearrangement joins TRBV7-9 to TRBJ2-5, with TRBD2 identical over 8 bases. This CDR3 is built from 13 residues. Per the germline V gene, CDR1 is SEHNR and CDR2 is FQNEAQ (reference sequence). J lost 4 bases, V lost 3 bases, and 1 base had no gene match. CDR3 sequence: CASSFGGGETQYF. The CDR3 DNA sequence: TGTGCCAGCAGCTTCGGGGGGGGAGAGACCCAGTACTTC.

The CDR3 sequence is CASSYPDTTEAFF. In DNA form, the CDR3 reads TGTGCCAGCAGCTATCCGGACACCACTGAAGCTTTCTTT. The chain joins TRBV7-8 to TRBJ1-1; D is perhaps TRBD1 (5 bases). This CDR3 has 13 residues. V lost 4 bases to trimming and J lost 4 bases, with 10 bases between them. Germline V CDR1 and CDR2: SGHVS, FQNEAQ.

There are many counts of this clonotype. The chain has TRBV27 and TRBJ2-1, with TRBD2 matching 13 bases. Germline lookup yields CDR1 MNHEY and CDR2 SMNVEV (reference sequence). This CDR3 has 19 amino acids. V gave up 6 bases and J gave up 2 bases; unmatched junction bases: 13. As DNA, the CDR3 is TGTGCCAGCAGATGGGGGACAGGGGGACTAGCGGGACCCTACAATGAGCAGTTCTTC. Translation: CASRWGTGGLAGPYNEQFF.

This clonotype occurred many times. The chain is built from TRBV28 and TRBJ1-2; 7 nucleotides line up with TRBD1. CDR1 and CDR2 (germline): MDHEN, SYDVKM. V shed 2 bases and J 0 bases; nucleotides not matched to a gene: 6. The length of the CDR3 is 16 residues. CDR3 DNA sequence: TGTGCCAGCAGTTTACCCGGGACAGAAGCTAACTATGGCTACACCTTC. Protein: CASSLPGTEANYGYTF.

V and J are TRBV7-7 and TRBJ2-7; perhaps TRBD1 as D (6 bases). The CDR3 is made up of 14 amino acids. Trimming took 4 bases from V and 0 from J, leaving 10 bases between them. CDR1 and CDR2 from the germline V gene are SSHAT and FNYEAQ (reference sequence). This CDR3 reads CASSSGAASYEQYF. CDR3 sequence (DNA): TGTGCCAGCAGCTCAGGGGCGGCCTCCTACGAGCAGTACTTC.

The chain combines TRBV4-2 with TRBJ2-7, with D maybe TRBD1 (6 bases). Trimming left V 2 bases short and J 4 bases short, with 15 bases between. Germline loops: CDR1 LGHNA, CDR2 YNFKEQ. CDR3 length: 15 amino acids. The CDR3 loop reads CASSQSTGTRYEQYF. CDR3 DNA sequence: TGTGCCAGCAGCCAATCTACCGGGACAAGGTACGAGCAGTACTTC.

This clonotype occurred a few times. In DNA, the CDR3 is TGTGCCAGCAGCTTAGTCCAGGGGGACAATGAGCAGTTCTTC. It specifies CASSLVQGDNEQFF. V usage is TRBV7-9 and J usage is TRBJ2-1, with TRBD1 matching 7 bases. Germline V CDR1 and CDR2: SEHNR, FQNEAQ (reference sequence). V lost 1 base to trimming and J lost 5 bases; unmatched junction nucleotides: 2. The CDR3 contains 14 residues. Drawing the rest from reference TRBV7-9 and TRBJ2-1, the complete variable domain is DTGVSQNPRHKITKRGQNVTFRCDPISEHNRLYWYRQTLGQGPEFLTYFQNEAQLEKSRLLSDRFSAERPKGSFSTLEIQRTEQGDSAMYLCASSLVQGDNEQFFGPGTRLTVL.

In this sample, this clonotype turned up many times. The rearrangement uses TRBV7-2 and TRBJ2-3; 9 bases are a match to TRBD2. Trimming at V came to 3 bases and at J to 3 bases, leaving 4 bases not matched to a gene. The CDR3 has 15 residues. Germline V lookup: CDR1 SGHTA, CDR2 FQGNSA. CDR3 sequence (DNA): TGTGCCAGCAGCTTCAGCGGGAGGCTAACAGATACGCAGTATTTT. As protein: CASSFSGRLTDTQYF.

Remarks on this clonotype: A read error is possible here, since a much larger clone lies one base away. This rearrangement joins TRBV9 to TRBJ2-7, with D unclear. CDR3 size: 13 residues. The germline V gene encodes CDR1 SGDLS and CDR2 YYNGEE. The CDR3 here is CSSSPNHSGEQYF. The CDR3, as DNA: TGTTCCAGCAGCCCGAACCATTCGGGCGAGCAGTACTTC.

The rearrangement joins TRBV4-3 to TRBJ2-7; D is perhaps TRBD1 or TRBD2 (5 bases each). Trimming left V 0 bases short and J 12 bases short, with 15 bases between. The CDR3 has 13 residues. The germline V gene has CDR1 LGHNA and CDR2 YSLEER. The CDR3 nucleotides are TGCGCCAGCAGCCAAGATGTTTGGGACCTCCCGTACTTC. Protein product: CASSQDVWDLPYF.

The rearrangement links TRBV5-4 to TRBJ1-1, with 10 bases aligning to TRBD1. The CDR3 loop spans 16 amino acids. Per the germline V gene, CDR1 is SGHNT and CDR2 is YYREEE (reference sequence). The V gene end was trimmed by 4 bases and the J gene end by 3 bases; junction bases not matched to a gene: 9. The CDR3 spells CASSGARDRGYTEAFF. CDR3 DNA sequence: TGTGCCAGCAGCGGGGCACGGGACAGGGGCTACACTGAAGCTTTCTTT.

The V gene is TRBV7-9, the J gene TRBJ2-1; D unresolved. Germline V gene lookup returns CDR1 SEHNR and CDR2 FQNEAQ (reference sequence). Trimming stripped 1 base from V and 5 bases from J, with 9 bases between. There are 14 residues in the CDR3. The CDR3 bases are TGTGCCAGCAGCTTAGACGGAAGGAACAATGAGCAGTTCTTC. It codes for CASSLDGRNNEQFF.

The chain is built from TRBV6-5 and TRBJ2-2; tentatively, D is TRBD1 (5 bases). Trimming left V 6 bases short and J 4 bases short, with 9 bases between. This CDR3 has 13 residues. Germline CDR1 and CDR2: MNHEY and SVGAGI. CDR3 DNA: TGTGCCAGCAGCAGACAGCTCACCGGGGAGCTGTTTTTT. Its protein product is CASSRQLTGELFF.

This chain connects TRBV12-3 or TRBV12-4 to TRBJ2-3, with D tentatively TRBD2 (6 bases). The V end was cut by 1 base, the J end by 11 bases, with 13 bases between. The CDR3 runs 13 residues. The CDR3 loop reads CASSLVRELEQYF. The CDR3 region has the DNA TGTGCCAGCAGTTTAGTCCGGGAGCTCGAGCAGTATTTT.

This clonotype was seen a few times. The chain joins TRBV20-1 to TRBJ1-1, with 9 bases matching TRBD1. V lost 3 bases, J lost 6 bases, and 8 bases stayed unmatched. The CDR3 sequence is 14 residues long. Germline CDR1 and CDR2: DFQATT and SNEGSKA (reference sequence). CDR3 amino acids: CSARDRGFTPEAFF. CDR3 nucleotides: TGCAGTGCTAGGGACAGGGGATTTACCCCTGAAGCTTTCTTT.

This clonotype has at least ten counts. This rearrangement joins TRBV15 to TRBJ2-3; the D call may be TRBD1 or TRBD2 (5 bases each). Trimming stripped 5 bases from V and 1 base from J, with 10 bases between. This CDR3 comprises 14 residues. Germline CDR1 is LNHNV and CDR2 is YYDKDF (reference sequence). The CDR3 coding sequence is TGTGCCACCAGCGGGGCGGGCCGCACAGATACGCAGTATTTT. Its protein product is CATSGAGRTDTQYF.

The gene calls are TRBV4-2 and TRBJ2-7; 7 nucleotides match TRBD2. Germline V gene lookup returns CDR1 LGHNA and CDR2 YNFKEQ. The CDR3 is 17 residues long. The junction had 14 bases not matched to a gene; V was cut back by 4 bases and J by 2 bases. The CDR3 spells CASSPHWPSGGTYEQYF. CDR3 nucleotides: TGTGCCAGCAGCCCTCACTGGCCTTCGGGAGGCACCTACGAGCAGTACTTC.

The chain is built from TRBV29-1 and TRBJ1-1; D perhaps matches TRBD1 (6 bases). The CDR3 sequence is 14 residues long. Trimming left V 4 bases short and J 5 bases short, with 17 bases between. Looked up from germline, CDR1 is SQVTM and CDR2 is ANQGSEA. CDR3 residues: CSVGGAGKETEAFF. The CDR3 DNA is TGCAGCGTTGGGGGGGCCGGCAAGGAGACTGAAGCTTTCTTT.

This clonotype was detected ten times or more. The chain's CDR3 is CASTHFPLGVGEQYF. The CDR3 coding sequence is TGTGCCAGCACACATTTCCCCCTCGGGGTTGGTGAGCAGTACTTC. The chain uses TRBV12-3 or TRBV12-4 and TRBJ2-7; TRBD2 is a possible D gene (5 bases). Trimming cost V 7 bases and J 7 bases, with 23 bases left between them. The CDR3 runs to 15 residues.

This clonotype was seen a few times. CDR3: CASSQEIYNEQFF. CDR3 bases: TGCGCCAGCAGCCAAGAGATATACAATGAGCAGTTCTTC. The chain carries TRBV4-3 and TRBJ2-1; the D is unclear. Germline CDR1 LGHNA, CDR2 YSLEER. Between the trimmed V and J ends, which lost 0 bases and 4 bases, there was a span of 4 bases. This CDR3 is 13 amino acids long.

The chain carries TRBV7-9 and TRBJ2-1; D is ambiguous. CDR1 is SEHNR and CDR2 is FQNEAQ in the germline V gene (reference sequence). V lost 5 bases, J lost 8 bases, and 7 bases lay in between. The CDR3 runs 11 residues. The CDR3 DNA reads as TGTGCCAGCAGCCCCCTAGATGAGCAGTTCTTC. This gives the protein CASSPLDEQFF. Combining the CDR3 with reference TRBV7-9 and TRBJ2-1 gives the whole variable domain DTGVSQNPRHKITKRGQNVTFRCDPISEHNRLYWYRQTLGQGPEFLTYFQNEAQLEKSRLLSDRFSAERPKGSFSTLEIQRTEQGDSAMYLCASSPLDEQFFGPGTRLTVL.

The table lists this clonotype with many counts. The chain uses TRBV2 and TRBJ2-1; D remains ambiguous. V was shortened by 3 bases and J by 6 bases, with 12 bases between the two germline ends. In germline, CDR1 is SNHLY, CDR2 FYNNEI. This CDR3 is built from 14 residues. In DNA form, the CDR3 reads TGTGCCAGCAGTGACAGCCGCCTGTTCAATGAGCAGTTCTTC. This gives the protein CASSDSRLFNEQFF.

This clonotype was picked up a small number of times. The gene calls are TRBV12-3 or TRBV12-4 and TRBJ2-1, with 8 bases that match TRBD2. Losses at the gene ends were 4 bases for V and 7 bases for J; bases not matched to a gene: 3. CDR3 length: 13 amino acids. This CDR3 reads CASSWTSPNEQFF. In DNA, the CDR3 is TGTGCCAGCAGTTGGACTAGCCCGAATGAGCAGTTCTTC.

This clonotype was detected many times. The chain joins TRBV9 to TRBJ2-1; D is unresolved. CDR1 is SGDLS, CDR2 YYNGEE, per germline. The CDR3 contains 12 residues. The V and J ends lost 7 bases and 5 bases respectively, with 10 bases between them. CDR3: CASSALDNEQFF. Here the CDR3 DNA reads TGTGCCAGCTCCGCCTTAGACAATGAGCAGTTCTTC. Complete variable domain (other parts from reference TRBV9 and TRBJ2-1): DSGVTQTPKHLITATGQRVTLRCSPRSGDLSVYWYQQSLDQGLQFLIQYYNGEERAKGNILERFSAQQFPDLHSELNLSSLELGDSALYFCASSALDNEQFFGPGTRLTVL.

For the CDR3, the DNA is TGTGCCAGCAGTCCGTTCGACGGGGACAGACATGAGCAGTTCTTC. Translation: CASSPFDGDRHEQFF. V usage is TRBV11-2 and J usage is TRBJ2-1; 7 nucleotides line up with TRBD1. V was pared by 6 bases and J by 8 bases, with 13 bases of the junction left unmatched. The CDR3 is made up of 15 amino acids. CDR1 SGHAT and CDR2 FQNNGV come from the germline V gene.

V usage is TRBV2 and J usage is TRBJ2-3, with a possible D match to TRBD2 (5 bases). With 2 bases removed from V and 5 bases from J, the gap between germline ends came to 14 bases. Germline V gene data show CDR1 as SNHLY and CDR2 as FYNNEI. The CDR3 spans 15 residues. Here the CDR3 DNA reads TGTGCCAGCAGTGAACTAGCTTTGGGAAAAGATACGCAGTATTTT. This gives the protein CASSELALGKDTQYF.